One sample yielded the 14 T cell receptor beta chains listed below, sequenced in a study of blood T cell repertoires in COVID-19. The table came from immunoSEQ multiplex PCR; TCRdb's copy has only in-frame clones and leaves some out. Counted here are roughly 400,000 clones, approximately 87% occurring once; the ten biggest clones make up approximately 2.5%. The sample was peripheral blood. These receptors came from a woman aged 60-70 years with COVID-19, enrolled during active disease.

The CDR3 is CASSIFSGEPHQFF. CDR3 DNA: TGTGCCAGCAGTATCTTTAGCGGGGAGCCTCATCAGTTCTTC. The rearrangement links TRBV3-1 (or the pseudogene TRBV3-2) to TRBJ2-1; 8 nucleotides line up with TRBD2. The CDR3 contains 14 residues. The trim removed 6 bases at V and 13 bases at J, leaving 14 bases unmatched. Germline assignment: CDR1 LGHDT and CDR2 YNNKEL (reference sequence).

V and J are TRBV2 and TRBJ1-4; 9 bases are shared with TRBD1. Germline V gene lookup returns CDR1 SNHLY and CDR2 FYNNEI. Losses at the gene ends were 1 base for V and 8 bases for J; bases not matched to a gene: 5. This CDR3 region has 15 residues. The CDR3 bases are TGTGCCAGCAGTGAAGAGGGACAGGGAGGGGAAAAACTGTTTTTT. It codes for CASSEEGQGGEKLFF.

Turning to this clone: Other DNA sequences in the sample encode the same CDR3. This chain connects TRBV9 to TRBJ2-7, with 8 positions matching TRBD1. Germline V CDR1 and CDR2: SGDLS, YYNGEE. With 0 bases clipped from V and 3 bases from J, the junction kept 5 bases outside the gene matches. The CDR3 loop spans 15 amino acids. CDR3 DNA sequence: TGTGCCAGCAGCGTAGCCGGGACAGGAGTCTACGAGCAGTACTTC. It specifies CASSVAGTGVYEQYF.

This chain links TRBV7-3 with TRBJ2-5, with a possible D match to TRBD1 (5 bases). V lost 0 bases, J lost 7 bases, and 9 bases lay in between. In germline, CDR1 is SGHTA, CDR2 FQGTGA. The CDR3 consists of 13 residues. CDR3 in DNA: TGTGCCAGCAGCTTAACCAGGGTCGGGACCCAGTACTTC. This codes for CASSLTRVGTQYF.

This chain connects TRBV10-2 to TRBJ1-2; 7 bases map to TRBD1. Germline V CDR1 and CDR2: WSHSY, SAAADI. The length of the CDR3 is 14 residues. V shed 7 bases, J shed 4 bases, and the junction held 9 bases outside the gene matches. Here the CDR3 DNA reads TGCGCCAGCACTCGGGACAGAAGTACCTATGGCTACACCTTC. Translated: CASTRDRSTYGYTF.

This chain links TRBV5-5 with TRBJ2-2; D is ambiguous. Trimming shortened V by 0 bases and J by 0 bases, and 9 bases separated the two germline ends. Germline V gives CDR1 SGHKS, CDR2 YYEKEE (reference sequence). The CDR3 totals 16 residues. CDR3 nucleotides: TGTGCCAGCAGCTTGGGGTGGGCATCGAACACCGGGGAGCTGTTTTTT. It yields the protein CASSLGWASNTGELFF.

The J gene is TRBJ2-1, the V gene TRBV6-5; D gene uncertain. The germline V gene encodes CDR1 MNHEY and CDR2 SVGAGI. V shed 7 bases and J shed 4 bases, with 5 bases lying between them. The CDR3 spans 11 residues. The CDR3 loop is CASNSYNEQFF. As DNA, the CDR3 is TGTGCCAGCAATAGTTACAATGAGCAGTTCTTC.

The gene calls are TRBV7-3 and TRBJ2-6; 7 bases align to TRBD1. Looked up from germline, CDR1 is SGHTA and CDR2 is FQGTGA. This CDR3 comprises 17 residues. J lost 3 bases, V lost 1 base, and 6 bases had no gene match. CDR3 amino acids: CASSLIGRGFGANVLTF. CDR3 coding DNA: TGTGCCAGCAGCTTAATAGGCAGGGGGTTTGGGGCCAACGTCCTGACTTTC.

This chain joins TRBV5-1 and TRBJ2-5, with D possibly matching TRBD1 (6 bases). Trimming took 0 bases from V and 1 from J, leaving 13 bases between them. This CDR3 has 16 residues. Germline V gives CDR1 SGHRS, CDR2 YFSETQ. CDR3 in amino acids: CASSLDPQGLQETQYF. Here the CDR3 DNA reads TGCGCCAGCAGCTTGGATCCACAGGGTCTCCAAGAGACCCAGTACTTC.

The V gene is TRBV5-1, the J gene TRBJ1-6; D uncertain. Trimming stripped 1 base from V and 9 bases from J, with 14 bases between. The CDR3 has 15 residues. Germline CDR1 is SGHRS and CDR2 is YFSETQ. CDR3 amino acids: CASSLLGGRSSPLHF. CDR3 nucleotides: TGCGCCAGCAGCTTGTTGGGAGGCCGTAGTTCACCCCTCCACTTT.

The J gene is TRBJ1-2, the V gene TRBV5-1, with TRBD1 identical over 7 bases. This CDR3 region has 15 residues. V lost 3 bases and J lost 8; bases outside the gene matches: 13. CDR1 is SGHRS, CDR2 YFSETQ, per germline. This CDR3 is CASSWGDRERYGYTF. The CDR3 DNA reads TGCGCCAGCAGCTGGGGAGACAGGGAACGGTACGGCTACACCTTC. Full variable domain (outside the CDR3, taken from reference TRBV5-1 and TRBJ1-2): KAGVTQTPRYLIKTRGQQVTLSCSPISGHRSVSWYQQTPGQGLQFLFEYFSETQRNKGNFPGRFSGRQFSNSRSEMNVSTLELGDSALYLCASSWGDRERYGYTFGSGTRLTVV.

The chain combines TRBV5-1 with TRBJ1-3, with 7 nucleotides matching TRBD1. Germline lookup yields CDR1 SGHRS and CDR2 YFSETQ. This CDR3 is 13 amino acids long. V gave up 4 bases and J gave up 3 bases; unmatched junction bases: 1. The CDR3 region has the DNA TGCGCCAGCAGCAGGGACAGTGGAAACACCATATATTTT. It is translated as CASSRDSGNTIYF.

The gene calls are TRBV14 and TRBJ2-2; the match to TRBD1 covers 9 bases. The germline CDR1 and CDR2 sequences are SGHDN and FVKESK. There are 16 residues in the CDR3. The trim removed 5 bases at V and 4 bases at J, leaving 8 bases unmatched. This chain's CDR3 is CASSKPGQGVTGELFF. CDR3 nucleotides: TGTGCCAGCAGCAAACCGGGACAGGGCGTCACCGGGGAGCTGTTTTTT. The full variable domain, rest sourced from reference TRBV14 and TRBJ2-2, is EAGVTQFPSHSVIEKGQTVTLRCDPISGHDNLYWYRRVMGKEIKFLLHFVKESKQDESGMPNNRFLAERTGGTYSTLKVQPAELEDSGVYFCASSKPGQGVTGELFFGEGSRLTVL.

This chain uses TRBV5-6 with TRBJ2-5, with D maybe TRBD1 (5 bases). Looked up from germline, CDR1 is SGHDT and CDR2 is YYEEEE. There are 14 residues in the CDR3. V shed 4 bases and J shed 5 bases, with 15 bases lying between them. CDR3 bases: TGTGCCAGCAGCAACCTAGGGGCTCGGGAGACCCAGTACTTC. Translation gives CASSNLGARETQYF.